This T cell receptor beta chain was retrieved from a study of blood T cell repertoires in COVID-19 (dated by TCRdb to about 2020). With regard to the full study: The collaborator samples originated in the United States, Italy and Spain and spanned the acute and convalescent phases of COVID-19. The material from the prospective study consisted of cDNA or gDNA derived from T cells, B-cell-depleted T cells, or PBMCs. Subjects who had been exposed to COVID-19, were actively infected with it, or had recovered from it provided the deeply sampled blood TCRbeta repertoires that made up the dataset. A freely available public database, intended as a resource for researchers studying the immune response to SARS-CoV-2, is where the repertoires were released. Samples came from the ongoing ImmuneRACE study (first 160 participants) plus 1,254 subjects from 6 global collaborators. Nearly every sample came with metadata listing a de-identified subject ID, COVID-19 status, age in years and sex. HLA class I and class II types, where available, came from metadata supplied by the sample provider rather than from assay-based typing. Broader findings and caveats from the paper: The quantity of clinical and demographic metadata differed by source and by participant and was supplied without curation.

To note about this clone: What antigen it recognizes has not been identified. It has no much larger one-base neighbor in the sample; base qualities were not kept.

The CDR3 contains 11 residues, cysteine and phenylalanine counted. CDR3 DNA only is kept here, 33 bases in frame from base 1. V and J lose 7 bases and 5 bases, and a span of 9 bases separates them. The germline V gene (reference sequence) specifies SGHNT as CDR1 and YYREEE as CDR2. TCRbeta CDR3 regions were amplified from genomic DNA by means of the immunoSEQ Assay, a bias-controlled multiplex PCR. Per the authors' processing: The number of nucleated cells in each sample was estimated from the amplification of reference gene primers within the assay. Sequence reads were collapsed and filtered to measure the absolute abundance of every unique TCRbeta CDR3 rearrangement. For each sample, productive Simpson clonality was calculated by taking the square root of Simpson's diversity index across productive rearrangements. The table was pulled from immuneACCESS by TCRdb, which kept in-frame rearrangements only. Such tables lose some clones; where checked, under half of the loss comes from unresolved V genes, and the rest has no known cause. That table is the source of V, J and clone size, and D and trimming were worked out from the DNA. Recorded for this sample are 150,000 to 200,000 clones; 76% of them occurred a single time. Roughly 8.6% of the sample rests with the top ten.

Collaborating institutions collected whole blood in K2EDTA tubes following their own protocols. Collaborator samples were shipped for TCRbeta analysis as frozen whole blood, isolated PBMCs, or DNA extracted from either sample type. This receptor was identified in a woman aged 50 to 60 with active or convalescent COVID-19. The sequencing sample was made of peripheral blood. The rearrangement joined TRBV5-4 to TRBJ1-2; a confident D gene designation cannot be given. The sequenced DNA: TGTGCCAGCGGGCTTCGGTATGGCTACACCTTC. Its amino acids are CASGLRYGYTF.